Presented here are 30 T cell receptor beta chains from one specimen sequenced in a study of T cell clonality in common variable immunodeficiency. General study results and limits: In common variable immunodeficiency, TCR beta chains reportedly carried fewer deletions and N-nucleotide insertions.

Repertoires were generated with immunoSEQ multiplex PCR, while TCRdb's copy carries only in-frame clones and drops some. The sample lists 30,000 to 35,000 clones, none appearing once, the ten largest making up less than 7%. The antigens of these receptors remain unknown. Specimen: peripheral blood mononuclear cells. The receptors were gathered from a human donor with common variable immunodeficiency.

This clone was seen repeatedly, ten times or more. The CDR3 is cut off 3 residues early in the read; its end comes from the germline J gene. The chain uses TRBV7-9 and TRBJ1-3, with a weak D call TRBD1 (5 bases). V lost 8 bases and J 1 base, leaving 9 bases between the germline ends. CDR1 and CDR2 from the germline V gene are SEHNR and FQNEAQ (reference sequence). This CDR3 is built from 13 residues. The DNA read from the CDR3 is TGTGCCAGCGTTGGGGGGTCTGGAAACACC. Translated: CASVGGSGNT. The full CDR3 reads CASVGGSGNTIYF.

The sample holds many counts of this clone. The read gets to within 3 residues of the CDR3 end, and the germline J gene fills in the rest. This sequence joins TRBV5-1 and TRBJ1-1; 9 bases map to TRBD1. V dropped 2 bases and J dropped 0; count of bases not matched to a gene: 17. The germline V gene has CDR1 SGHRS and CDR2 YFSETQ. The CDR3 extends over 20 amino acids. This CDR3 reads CASSFNKPGQGLVVNTEAFF. The sequenced CDR3 bases are TGCGCCAGCAGCTTCAATAAGCCGGGACAGGGTCTTGTTGTGAACACTGAA.

This clone was detected many times. The CDR3 extends 3 residues past the end of the read, so its final part is completed from the germline J gene. The chain carries TRBV29-1 and TRBJ2-7, with 10 bases identical to TRBD2. CDR1 is SQVTM and CDR2 is ANQGSEA in the germline V gene. This CDR3 comprises 13 residues. V lost 3 bases to trimming and J lost 5 bases; unmatched junction nucleotides: 4. The CDR3 reads CSVDPSGRNEQYF. The CDR3 DNA, read in part, is TGCAGCGTTGATCCTAGCGGGAGAAACGAG.

This clone has only a few counts. CDR3 protein: CASSPGTGPRLQETQYF. The covered CDR3 bases are TGTGCCAGCAGTCCCGGGACAGGACCCAGACTCCAAGAGACC. V is TRBV6-2 or TRBV6-3 and J is TRBJ2-5; 8 nucleotides align to TRBD1. The read finishes 3 residues shy of the CDR3 end, and the germline J gene is used to complete it. Germline lookup yields CDR1 MNHEY and CDR2 SVGEGT. The CDR3 consists of 17 residues. Unmatched junction bases numbered 12, after V lost 5 bases and J lost 1 base.

The CDR3: CASGSQAGIEQYF. CDR3 bases read: TGTGCCAGCGGAAGCCAAGCAGGGATCGAG. The rearrangement uses TRBV7-2 and TRBJ2-7, with D perhaps matching TRBD1 (5 bases). The CDR3 end is not reached by the read, which stops 3 residues before it; the germline J gene fills it in. The V and J ends lost 8 bases and 6 bases respectively, with 17 bases between them. The CDR3 is 13 residues long. The V gene's germline CDR1 is SGHTA and CDR2 FQGNSA.

For this clone: The CDR3 extends 3 residues past the end of the read, so its final part is completed from the germline J gene. The V call is TRBV6-8, the J call TRBJ2-4; D call uncertain. The CDR3 runs 12 residues. The germline gives CDR1 MNHGY, CDR2 SAAAGT. Trimming took 8 bases from V and 8 from J, leaving 13 bases between them. CDR3 protein: CASFVAEDIQYF. The CDR3 DNA, read in part, is TGTGCCAGCTTTGTGGCCGAGGACATT.

This clone was recorded many times. With the read ending 3 residues before the CDR3 end, the germline J gene is used to fill in that end. V gene TRBV29-1 combines with J gene TRBJ2-1, with 13 positions matching TRBD2. Trimming took 0 bases from V and 6 from J; bases not matched to a gene: 5. The CDR3 is made up of 16 amino acids. Germline loops: CDR1 SQVTM, CDR2 ANQGSEA. The CDR3 region is CSVEDWGLAGPNEQFF. Incomplete CDR3 DNA: TGCAGCGTTGAAGATTGGGGACTAGCGGGACCCAATGAG.

As concerns this clone: Read coverage stops 3 residues before the CDR3 terminus; the germline J gene supplies the remainder. The chain has TRBV18 and TRBJ2-7; D is unresolved. Deletions cut 1 base from V and 6 bases from J, with 13 bases between. Germline V lookup: CDR1 KGHSH, CDR2 LQKENI. The CDR3 contains 14 residues. This CDR3 reads CASSPRQINSEQYF. The CDR3 bases that were read are TGTGCCAGCTCACCACGACAAATTAACTCCGAG.

This clone occurred many times. The read finishes 3 residues shy of the CDR3 end, and the germline J gene is used to complete it. The rearrangement joins TRBV5-6 to TRBJ1-1; the match to TRBD1 covers 8 bases. CDR1 and CDR2 (germline): SGHDT, YYEEEE. CDR3 length: 15 amino acids. Trimming took 4 bases from V and 0 from J; bases not matched to a gene: 5. CDR3 loop: CASSRDRFMNTEAFF. CDR3 DNA (partial): TGTGCCAGCAGCCGGGACAGGTTCATGAACACTGAA.

This clone has a handful of counts. The read finishes 3 residues shy of the CDR3 end, and the germline J gene is used to complete it. The rearrangement links TRBV7-8 to TRBJ1-3; maybe TRBD1 (5 bases). The CDR3 spans 16 residues. Germline V lookup: CDR1 SGHVS, CDR2 FQNEAQ. The V end lost 3 bases, the J end lost 0 bases, and 12 bases lay between the germline ends. The CDR3 is CASSFRGAISGNTIYF. The covered CDR3 bases are TGTGCCAGCAGCTTTCGAGGGGCTATCTCTGGAAACACC.

This clone was counted at least ten times. The read ends 3 residues shy of where the CDR3 ends; the end is completed using the germline J gene. V usage is TRBV7-2 and J usage is TRBJ2-7; 10 bases agree with TRBD2. V was clipped by 5 bases and J by 3 bases; unmatched bases: 4. This CDR3 comprises 14 residues. Germline assignment: CDR1 SGHTA and CDR2 FQGNSA. This CDR3 is CASSPSGRVYEQYF. The CDR3 bases that were read are TGTGCCAGCAGCCCAAGCGGGAGGGTCTACGAG.

Comments on this clone: The observed sequence ends 3 residues before the CDR3 terminus, with the missing tail filled in from the germline J gene. The chain joins TRBV30 to TRBJ2-7; a weak D match, TRBD2 (5 bases). This CDR3 has 13 residues. Germline V gene data show CDR1 as GTSNPN and CDR2 as SVGIG (reference sequence). Trimming removed 4 bases from V and 3 bases from J, with 13 bases in between. The CDR3 DNA, read in part, is TGTGCCTGGACTGTAGGACGGGGCTACGAG. It yields the protein CAWTVGRGYE. The whole CDR3 sequence is CAWTVGRGYEQYF.

The CDR3 bases that were read are TGTGCCTGGAGTCCGACGCGGGGGGGAGCTGAA. It encodes CAWSPTRGGAE. The entire CDR3 reads CAWSPTRGGAEAFF. The J gene is TRBJ1-1, the V gene TRBV19; tentatively, D is TRBD1 (5 bases). The read terminates 3 residues before the CDR3 end, so the remaining end is supplied by the germline J gene. Trimming took 11 bases from V and 6 from J, leaving 22 bases between them. Germline values: CDR1 LNHDA, CDR2 SQIVND (reference sequence). This CDR3 spans 14 amino acids.

The table lists this clone with many counts. The read is 3 residues too short to cover the CDR3 end, so that end is filled in from the germline J gene. V usage is TRBV10-3 and J usage is TRBJ2-3; possibly TRBD1 for D (6 bases). The germline gives CDR1 ENHRY, CDR2 SYGVKD. The CDR3 is 12 amino acids. Trimming took 10 bases from V and 2 from J, leaving 10 bases between them. The sequenced part of the CDR3 DNA is TGTGCCACAGCAGGGGACACAGATACG. It codes for CATAGDTDT. The whole CDR3 reads CATAGDTDTQYF.

This clone was observed at least ten times. From the germline J gene comes the end of the CDR3, since the read stops 3 residues before it. The V call is TRBV18, the J call TRBJ2-1; 8 bases map to TRBD2. The J segment lost 5 bases and the V segment lost 3 bases, leaving 6 bases of the junction unmatched. This CDR3 contains 15 residues. The germline V gene has CDR1 KGHSH and CDR2 LQKENI. The part of the CDR3 DNA that was read is TGTGCCAGCTCACCGCGGGGGGAGGTCGACAATGAG. Its translation: CASSPRGEVDNE. In full, the CDR3 reads CASSPRGEVDNEQFF.

In this sample, this clone turned up many times. Partial CDR3 DNA: TGTGCCAGCAGCGTAACTAGTTTGGGAGATACG. It specifies CASSVTSLGDT. The CDR3 reads in full as CASSVTSLGDTQYF. The chain employs TRBV9 and TRBJ2-3; TRBD2 is a possible D gene (5 bases). The read finishes 3 residues shy of the CDR3 end, and the germline J gene is used to complete it. Germline lookup yields CDR1 SGDLS and CDR2 YYNGEE. This CDR3 contains 14 residues. V lost 1 base, J lost 5 bases, and 11 bases lay in between.

This clone appeared many times. The read ends 3 residues shy of where the CDR3 ends; the end is completed using the germline J gene. V gene TRBV28 combines with J gene TRBJ2-5; the match to TRBD1 covers 7 bases. CDR1 and CDR2 (germline): MDHEN, SYDVKM. The CDR3 is 15 amino acids. V lost 4 bases, J lost 5 bases, and 10 bases stayed unmatched. The CDR3 bases that were read are TGTGCCAGCAGTTCCCTCGGACAGGCCAGTGAGACC. Protein product: CASSSLGQASET. The full CDR3 protein reads CASSSLGQASETQYF. The variable domain in full, completed from reference TRBV28 and TRBJ2-5, reads DVKVTQSSRYLVKRTGEKVFLECVQDMDHENMFWYRQDPGLGLRLIYFSYDVKMKEKGDIPEGYSVSREKKERFSLILESASTNQTSMYLCASSSLGQASETQYFGPGTRLLVL.

There are a few counts of this clone. The read ends 3 residues shy of where the CDR3 ends; the end is completed using the germline J gene. The rearrangement links TRBV7-2 to TRBJ2-7, with a tentative D call TRBD2 (6 bases). V lost 4 bases, J lost 0 bases, and 10 bases lay in between. CDR3 length: 14 residues. Germline values: CDR1 SGHTA, CDR2 FQGNSA. The CDR3 sequence is CASSSNGGSYEQYF. The CDR3 DNA, read in part, is TGTGCCAGCAGCTCTAACGGGGGCTCCTACGAG.

This clone was detected ten times or more. Read coverage stops 3 residues before the CDR3 terminus; the germline J gene supplies the remainder. The J gene is TRBJ2-5, the V gene TRBV27; D may be TRBD1 (5 bases). CDR1 is MNHEY, CDR2 SMNVEV, per germline (reference sequence). CDR3 length: 11 residues. The sequenced part of the CDR3 DNA is TGTGCCAGCAGTCAAGGGGAAACC. This translates into CASSQGET. The entire CDR3 reads CASSQGETQYF.

This clone was observed many times. The CDR3 is cut off 3 residues early in the read; its end comes from the germline J gene. This sequence joins TRBV7-3 and TRBJ1-6, with TRBD1 identical over 10 bases. Germline V gives CDR1 SGHTA, CDR2 FQGTGA. The CDR3 spans 14 residues. V shed 7 bases and J 7 bases; nucleotides not matched to a gene: 4. The CDR3 bases that were read are TGTGCCAGCACCTTGACAGGGGGCAATTCACCC. Translating it yields CASTLTGGNSP. The entire CDR3 reads CASTLTGGNSPLHF.

This clone was detected a few times. The read ends 3 residues before the CDR3 terminus; that terminus is restored from the germline J gene. The genes are TRBV7-9 and TRBJ2-1, with D possibly matching TRBD1 (6 bases). Germline-derived CDR1 and CDR2 are SEHNR and FQNEAQ (reference sequence). The CDR3 is 13 amino acids. Trimming cost V 7 bases and J 6 bases, with 13 bases left between them. The CDR3 bases that were read are TGTGCCAGCACCAGGACAGCACGCAATGAG. Its translation is CASTRTARNE. The full CDR3 is CASTRTARNEQFF.

In the case of this clone: The sequenced fragment ends 3 residues before the CDR3 boundary, so the rest is inferred from the germline J gene. V is TRBV7-8 and J is TRBJ2-5, with 8 bases fitting TRBD1. Trimming removed 6 bases from V and 6 bases from J; junction bases left unmatched: 9. Looked up from germline, CDR1 is SGHVS and CDR2 is FQNEAQ. This CDR3 region has 14 residues. The covered CDR3 bases are TGTGCCAGCAGTTACCAGGGGGCTAATAAGACC. Its translation: CASSYQGANKT. The entire CDR3 protein reads CASSYQGANKTQYF.

This clone is labeled medium-sized. The read halts 3 residues ahead of the CDR3 end, with the missing end drawn from the germline J gene. The V and J genes are TRBV12-5 and TRBJ1-2, with D maybe TRBD1 (6 bases). V lost 1 base to trimming and J lost 4 bases, with 13 bases between them. The CDR3 loop spans 15 amino acids. Germline values: CDR1 LGHNT, CDR2 FRNRAP. Incomplete CDR3 DNA: TGTGCTAGTGGTTTGGCACAGGGAGGGGCCTATGGC. Encoded protein: CASGLAQGGAYG. The complete CDR3 sequence is CASGLAQGGAYGYTF.

As regards this clone: The junction shows a germline mismatch at one end, possibly a read error. The sequenced fragment ends 3 residues before the CDR3 boundary, so the rest is inferred from the germline J gene. The chain couples TRBV7-6 to TRBJ2-2; 12 positions agree with TRBD2. The CDR3 sequence is 17 residues long. Germline V gene lookup returns CDR1 SGHVS and CDR2 FNYEAQ. CDR3 protein: CASSFRLAGENPGELFF. The sequenced CDR3 bases are TGTGCCAGCAGCTTCCGACTAGCGGGAGAGAACCCCGGGGAG.

By share, this clone ranks as medium-sized. The CDR3 end falls 3 residues outside the read, so it is completed with the germline J gene. The rearrangement uses TRBV9 and TRBJ1-1; weak D call: TRBD1 (6 bases). Trimming pared 5 bases from V and 4 bases from J, leaving 12 bases between. This CDR3 region has 13 residues. Germline V CDR1 and CDR2: SGDLS, YYNGEE. The part of the CDR3 DNA that was read is TGTGCCAGCAGTCCCGGAGGGGGCACTGAA. This encodes CASSPGGGTE. The whole CDR3 region reads CASSPGGGTEAFF.

The sample holds a few counts of this clone. The read is 3 residues too short to cover the CDR3 end, so that end is filled in from the germline J gene. The chain couples TRBV20-1 to TRBJ1-1; perhaps TRBD1 as D (5 bases). Trimming left V 1 base short and J 7 bases short, with 7 bases between. From germline, CDR1 is DFQATT and CDR2 SNEGSKA (reference sequence). The CDR3 has 11 amino acids. The CDR3: CSARGRDEAFF. Incomplete CDR3 DNA: TGCAGTGCTAGAGGCAGGGATGAA.

This clone was seen many times. Coverage ceases 3 residues before the CDR3 finishes, and the germline J gene fills in the end. V is TRBV6-2 or TRBV6-3 and J is TRBJ2-7; 8 bases agree with TRBD2. CDR1 and CDR2 (germline): MNHEY, SVGEGT. V lost 8 bases, J lost 4 bases, and 10 bases stayed unmatched. The CDR3 contains 14 residues. Incomplete CDR3 DNA: TGTGCCAGCTCTCAGGTTAGCGGGATTTACGAG. It translates to CASSQVSGIYE. The full CDR3 is CASSQVSGIYEQYF.

The CDR3 loop reads CASRGTGGAINEQFF. CDR3 DNA (partial): TGTGCCAGCAGGGGGACAGGGGGCGCAATCAATGAG. The V gene is TRBV2, the J gene TRBJ2-1; 12 nucleotides align to TRBD1. Read sequence stops 3 residues before the CDR3 end, and the germline J gene provides the missing end. J lost 6 bases, V lost 6 bases, and 6 bases had no gene match. Looked up from germline, CDR1 is SNHLY and CDR2 is FYNNEI. The CDR3 extends over 15 amino acids.

Only a few counts were recorded for this clone. The read comes to an end 3 residues before the CDR3 does, leaving the germline J gene to fill in the end. The chain uses TRBV19 and TRBJ1-2; 9 bases agree with TRBD1. V was clipped by 5 bases and J by 4 bases; unmatched bases: 8. The CDR3 is made up of 15 amino acids. The germline CDR1 and CDR2 sequences are LNHDA and SQIVND (reference sequence). The part of the CDR3 DNA that was read is TGTGCCAGTAGTCAACAGGGGGCCCGACGCTATGGC. It is translated as CASSQQGARRYG. The entire CDR3 protein reads CASSQQGARRYGYTF.

To note about this clone: The read terminates 3 residues ahead of where the CDR3 ends, so the germline J gene completes it. The V and J genes are TRBV11-1 and TRBJ2-7; 9 bases are shared with TRBD2. With V trimmed by 0 bases and J by 3 bases, 3 bases remained unmatched. The length of the CDR3 is 15 residues. Germline CDR1 SGHAT, CDR2 FQDESV (reference sequence). The CDR3 bases that were read are TGTGCCAGCAGCTTAGCTAGCGGGAGAGTCTACGAG. As protein: CASSLASGRVYE. The CDR3 reads in full as CASSLASGRVYEQYF.